The rows below give T cell receptor beta chains drawn from one sample of a study of T cell responses to AZD1222 COVID-19 vaccine. Some clones are missing from TCRdb's copy, which holds only in-frame ones; the method was immunoSEQ multiplex PCR. The top ten clones hold under 2.5% of a sample with roughly 180,000 clones, 91% of them seen once. The sequencing here drew on peripheral blood, taken on day 0 of AZD1222 vaccination. These TCRs come from an adult in good health. The CDR3 runs from the conserved cysteine through the conserved F or W. D genes are given only for firm matches. Only part of the rows carry a size: once, few, many, or a class if the clone is expanded.

j_call clone_size v_call d_call cdr3_nt cdr3_aa
TRBJ1-3 - TRBV6-5 - TGTGCCAGCAGTTACGACGGAAACTCTGGAAACACCATATATTTT CASSYDGNSGNTIYF
TRBJ2-5 - TRBV3-1/TRBV3-2 - TGTGCCAGCAGCCATCGAGAGCCTCAAGAGACCCAGTACTTC CASSHREPQETQYF
TRBJ2-7 - TRBV7-9 - TGTGCCAGCAGCAGTGGGGCGCTAACCTACGAGCAGTACTTC CASSSGALTYEQYF
TRBJ1-2 - TRBV20-1 - TGCAGTGCGGAGGAAAAGTCAGGGCCCTTC CSAEEKSGPF
TRBJ2-1 - TRBV28 - TGTGCCAGCAGTACCTCGGACAGAGACAATGAGCAGTTCTTC CASSTSDRDNEQFF
TRBJ2-1 once TRBV6-5 TRBD2 TGTGCCAGCAGTTACGGTAGCGGGATATGGTATGAGCAGTTCTTC CASSYGSGIWYEQFF
TRBJ1-1 - TRBV24-1 - TGTGCCACCAGTGATTACACTGAAGCTTTCTTT CATSDYTEAFF
TRBJ1-1 - TRBV5-4 - TGTGCCAGCAGCCCAACAGTGATGAACACTGAAGCTTTCTTT CASSPTVMNTEAFF
TRBJ2-1 - TRBV30 - TGTGCCTGGAGTGTTGGAGGGGGGGCCCCCCGGGAGCAGTTCTTC CAWSVGGGAPREQFF
TRBJ2-5 once TRBV5-1 TRBD1 TGCGCCAGCAGCTACGGACAGGGCGGGTGGGAGACCCAGTACTTC CASSYGQGGWETQYF
TRBJ1-1 - TRBV7-2 - TGTGCCAGCAGTCCCGACCTAAGCACTGAAGCTTTCTTT CASSPDLSTEAFF
TRBJ1-6 - TRBV27 - TGTGCCAGCAGTTCCTCGCTCGATAATTGGGTAAATTCACCCCTCCACTTT CASSSSLDNWVNSPLHF
TRBJ1-1 - TRBV18 - TGTGCCAGCTCGCCAAGCGGGGGGGCAGGCACTGAAGCTTTCTTT CASSPSGGAGTEAFF
TRBJ1-5 - TRBV19 - TGTGCCAGTAGAAAAGCCCGGGGGAGCAATCAGCCCCAGCATTTT CASRKARGSNQPQHF
TRBJ2-3 - TRBV4-1 TRBD2 TGCGCCAGCAGCCCGGGACTAGCGGGAGTGGGGTGGAACACAGATACGCAGTATTTT CASSPGLAGVGWNTDTQYF
TRBJ2-1 - TRBV6-5 - TGTGCCAGCAGTTACTCGGGTCCGAGGGGTCGGAATGAGCAGTTCTTC CASSYSGPRGRNEQFF
TRBJ2-6 - TRBV10-2 - TGCGCCACCGGACCGGGGATTGCTGGGGCCAACGTCCTGACTTTC CATGPGIAGANVLTF
TRBJ2-6 - TRBV10-3 TRBD1 TGTGCCATCAGTGAGACCGGGGACAGGTCCCTCTCTGGGGCCAACGTCCTGACTTTC CAISETGDRSLSGANVLTF
TRBJ1-2 - TRBV28 - TGTGCCAGCAGACCGGACGACGGACCCTATGGCTACACCTTC CASRPDDGPYGYTF
TRBJ1-5 - TRBV5-1 - TGCGCCAGCAGCTTGGGGCAGGGTCGGTATCAGCCCCAGCATTTT CASSLGQGRYQPQHF
TRBJ2-3 - TRBV2 TRBD1 TGTGCCAGCAGTATCAGACAGGGACGGAACACAGATACGCAGTATTTT CASSIRQGRNTDTQYF
TRBJ2-1 - TRBV28 - TGTGCCAGCAAAACGACAGCAGCCAACTACAATGAGCAGTTCTTC CASKTTAANYNEQFF